The 28 T cell receptor beta chains reported below all come from one sample, sequenced in a study of CD8 T cells in ankylosing spondylitis. TCRdb fed the 5' RACE reads into MiXCR, producing one record per CDR3 protein. There are 250,000 to 350,000 distinct CDR3 sequences in the sample; around 20% occur only once, and 7.8% lies in the top ten. The sample was blood, either unsorted or a sorted T cell fraction (not recorded which). The receptor set was obtained from a male donor with ankylosing spondylitis or in good health (not recorded which).

The sample holds a few counts of this clonotype. J is TRBJ1-2 and V is TRBV28, with a tentative D call TRBD1 (5 bases). The germline V gene has CDR1 MDHEN and CDR2 SYDVKM. This CDR3 has 14 residues. Trimming pared 7 bases from V and 5 bases from J, leaving 17 bases between. The chain's CDR3 is CASNLPGPFYGYTF. In DNA, the CDR3 is TGTGCCAGCAATCTCCCGGGGCCTTTTTATGGCTACACCTTC.

This sequence joins TRBV27 and TRBJ1-6; 7 bases are a match to TRBD1. The CDR3 length is 14 residues. Per germline, CDR1 MNHEY and CDR2 SMNVEV (reference sequence). Trimming took 5 bases from V and 3 from J; bases not matched to a gene: 1. The CDR3 DNA follows: TGTGCCAGCAGTCCAGGGGGCTATAATTCACCCCTCCACTTT. Protein sequence: CASSPGGYNSPLHF.

The V gene is TRBV20-1, the J gene TRBJ2-7, with D perhaps TRBD2 (6 bases). Trimming removed 0 bases at V and 0 bases at J, with 9 bases between. CDR1 is DFQATT and CDR2 is SNEGSKA in the germline V gene (reference sequence). This CDR3 spans 14 amino acids. In nucleotides, the CDR3 is TGCAGTGCTAGAGATGCGGGGCCCTCCTACGAGCAGTACGTC. Protein: CSARDAGPSYEQYV.

This clonotype was found a few times. The rearrangement links TRBV20-1 to TRBJ2-5; D is possibly TRBD2 (8 bases). Germline CDR1 DFQATT, CDR2 SNEGSKA (reference sequence). V was cut by 0 bases and J by 5 bases, with 16 bases left in between. This CDR3 contains 15 residues. CDR3 region: CSARDHRGGRETQYF. CDR3 coding DNA: TGCAGTGCTAGAGACCACAGGGGCGGGAGGGAGACCCAGTACTTC.

Many counts were recorded for this clonotype. The J gene is TRBJ2-3, the V gene TRBV5-1; D is ambiguous. This CDR3 has 12 residues. Trimming removed 0 bases from V and 4 bases from J, with 3 bases in between. Germline V gives CDR1 SGHRS, CDR2 YFSETQ. For the CDR3, the DNA is TGCGCCAGCAGCTTGGACGCAGATACGCAGTATTTT. The encoded protein is CASSLDADTQYF.

This clonotype was counted ten times or more. This rearrangement joins TRBV20-1 to TRBJ2-7, with D perhaps assigned TRBD1 or TRBD2 (5 bases each). Per the germline V gene, CDR1 is DFQATT and CDR2 is SNEGSKA (reference sequence). The CDR3 has 14 amino acids. Trimming removed 1 base from V and 2 bases from J, with 12 bases in between. The CDR3 DNA is TGCAGTGCTAGAGTTCCGGGACGAGCCTACGAGCAGTACGTC. Protein sequence: CSARVPGRAYEQYV.

The chain couples TRBV12-3 or TRBV12-4 to TRBJ1-4; 9 bases line up with TRBD1. J was trimmed by 3 bases and V by 5 bases; bases with no gene match: 10. The CDR3 is 17 amino acids. CDR3 nucleotide sequence: TGTGCCAGCAGTCCACAGAACAGGGGGCTCGCTAATGAAAAACTGTTTTTT. Its translation: CASSPQNRGLANEKLFF.

The gene calls are TRBV11-3 and TRBJ2-1; 9 positions match TRBD1. Germline values: CDR1 SGHNT, CDR2 YENEEA. This CDR3 contains 14 residues. J was trimmed by 9 bases and V by 5 bases; bases with no gene match: 8. DNA of the CDR3: TGTGCCAGCAGCCAAGGACAGGGGCGAGGTGAGCAGTTCTTC. Encoded protein: CASSQGQGRGEQFF.

Only a few counts were recorded for this clonotype. This chain joins TRBV7-6 and TRBJ2-5; 10 nucleotides line up with TRBD1. There are 17 residues in the CDR3. CDR1 and CDR2 from the germline V gene are SGHVS and FNYEAQ. Trimming removed 4 bases from V and 5 bases from J; junction bases left unmatched: 13. The CDR3: CASSSRQGARGEETQYF. In DNA, the CDR3 is TGTGCCAGCAGCTCCAGACAGGGGGCGCGGGGTGAGGAGACCCAGTACTTC.

This clonotype was detected only a few times. The CDR3 sequence: CASSHVNPGQTTGGGADTQYF. As DNA, the CDR3 is TGTGCCAGCAGTCACGTTAACCCGGGACAGACAACGGGGGGCGGCGCAGATACGCAGTATTTT. The chain employs TRBV6-2 or TRBV6-3 and TRBJ2-3; D could derive from TRBD1 or TRBD2 (7 bases each). The CDR3 has 21 residues. Germline CDR1 is MNHEY and CDR2 is SVGEGT. V lost 5 bases to trimming and J lost 4 bases, with 34 bases between them.

The rearrangement uses TRBV12-3 or TRBV12-4 and TRBJ2-1, with D perhaps being TRBD1 or TRBD2 (5 bases each). Deletions cut 1 base from V and 9 bases from J, with 10 bases between. The CDR3 spans 13 residues. Here the CDR3 DNA reads TGTGCCAGCAGTTTAGGGGGACGCCGTGAGCAGTTCTTC. As protein: CASSLGGRREQFF.

The chain employs TRBV3-1 and TRBJ1-5; D is undetermined. This CDR3 region has 13 residues. Trimming pared 8 bases from V and 0 bases from J, leaving 8 bases between. Germline loops: CDR1 LGHDT, CDR2 YNNKEL (reference sequence). The CDR3, as DNA: TGTGCCAGCTCTCCTAGTAGCAATCAGCCCCAGCATTTT. Its protein product is CASSPSSNQPQHF.

This clonotype was seen only a few times. The chain employs TRBV4-1 and TRBJ2-1; 10 bases are a match to TRBD2. This CDR3 contains 15 residues. Germline lookup yields CDR1 MGHRA and CDR2 YSYEKL. The V and J ends lost 1 base and 6 bases, in that order; junction bases with no gene match: 3. The CDR3 is CASSQALAGVNEQFF. CDR3 coding DNA: TGCGCCAGCAGCCAAGCCCTAGCGGGAGTCAATGAGCAGTTCTTC.

The V and J genes are TRBV20-1 and TRBJ2-1; D unclear. CDR3 length: 17 residues. Germline V gene data show CDR1 as DFQATT and CDR2 as SNEGSKA (reference sequence). Trimming removed 1 base from V and 8 bases from J, with 24 bases in between. The CDR3: CSARAWGSLGFRDEQFF. The CDR3 region has the DNA TGCAGTGCTAGAGCCTGGGGTAGTTTGGGCTTTAGGGATGAGCAGTTCTTC.

V gene TRBV12-3 or TRBV12-4 combines with J gene TRBJ1-2, with D perhaps matching TRBD1 (6 bases). The CDR3 has 16 amino acids. Deletions cut 3 bases from V and 4 bases from J, with 18 bases between. The CDR3 here is CASSLGVGQLPYGYTF. DNA for the CDR3: TGTGCCAGCAGTTTGGGGGTGGGACAACTCCCCTATGGCTACACCTTC.

The chain is built from TRBV15 and TRBJ2-2; unclear D gene. Germline CDR1 and CDR2: LNHNV and YYDKDF (reference sequence). V lost 0 bases, J lost 1 base, and 12 bases lay in between. The CDR3 is 17 amino acids. This CDR3 reads CATSRDLVVGNTGELFF. CDR3 bases: TGTGCCACCAGCAGAGATCTGGTGGTGGGGAACACCGGGGAGCTGTTTTTT.

The J gene is TRBJ2-3, the V gene TRBV10-3; D not resolved. V shed 0 bases and J shed 5 bases, with 3 bases lying between them. The germline gives CDR1 ENHRY, CDR2 SYGVKD. The CDR3 extends over 12 amino acids. For the CDR3, the DNA is TGTGCCATCAGTGAGTCGTTAGATACGCAGTATTTT. Its translation is CAISESLDTQYF.

The table lists this clonotype with a few counts. V gene TRBV20-1 combines with J gene TRBJ2-3; TRBD2 matches 8 bases. The CDR3 has 16 residues. The junction had 15 bases not matched to a gene; V was cut back by 7 bases and J by 3 bases. CDR1 is DFQATT and CDR2 is SNEGSKA in the germline V gene (reference sequence). The CDR3 is CSVGSGGGLGTDTQYF. For the CDR3, the DNA is TGCAGTGTTGGGAGCGGGGGAGGATTAGGTACAGATACGCAGTATTTT.

Ten or more counts support this clonotype. V and J are TRBV27 and TRBJ2-3; TRBD1 matches 7 bases. Looked up from germline, CDR1 is MNHEY and CDR2 is SMNVEV (reference sequence). The CDR3 totals 15 residues. J lost 2 bases, V lost 3 bases, and 5 bases had no gene match. The CDR3 bases are TGTGCCAGCAGTTTTCAGGGACAGCCCACAGATACGCAGTATTTT. Residues: CASSFQGQPTDTQYF.

The CDR3 reads CSVNPSGLSTDTQYF. The CDR3 DNA follows: TGCAGCGTTAATCCTAGCGGCCTAAGCACAGATACGCAGTATTTT. The chain carries TRBV29-1 and TRBJ2-3; 7 nucleotides line up with TRBD2. V lost 5 bases, J lost 0 bases, and 8 bases stayed unmatched. Per germline, CDR1 SQVTM and CDR2 ANQGSEA. The length of the CDR3 is 15 residues.

This chain joins TRBV5-1 and TRBJ2-1; 8 bases are shared with TRBD2. The junction had 7 bases not matched to a gene; V was cut back by 4 bases and J by 4 bases. The length of the CDR3 is 15 residues. CDR1 SGHRS and CDR2 YFSETQ come from the germline V gene. DNA of the CDR3: TGCGCCAGCAGCCCGGGACTAGTTTTATACAATGAGCAGTTCTTC. Amino acid sequence: CASSPGLVLYNEQFF.

This clonotype was seen ten or more times. This sequence joins TRBV20-1 and TRBJ1-1, with TRBD1 as a possible D gene (6 bases). There are 14 residues in the CDR3. The ends were cut back, 2 bases at V and 3 bases at J, with 13 bases in the middle. Germline V CDR1 and CDR2: DFQATT, SNEGSKA (reference sequence). This CDR3 is CSARIWGADTEAFF. The DNA for the CDR3 is TGCAGTGCTAGAATCTGGGGGGCTGACACTGAAGCTTTCTTT.

This clonotype occurred a few times. This chain connects TRBV6-1 to TRBJ2-1; D might be TRBD2 (5 bases). Germline lookup yields CDR1 MNHNS and CDR2 SASEGT. The ends were cut back, 6 bases at V and 9 bases at J, with 9 bases in the middle. The CDR3 loop spans 11 amino acids. CDR3 protein: CASSPRGEQFF. The CDR3 DNA is TGTGCCAGCAGCCCTCGGGGTGAGCAGTTCTTC.

This clonotype was found many times. The chain links TRBV20-1 to TRBJ1-5; D is possibly TRBD1 (5 bases). V was clipped by 4 bases and J by 4 bases, with 17 bases between them. This CDR3 spans 15 amino acids. Germline loops: CDR1 DFQATT, CDR2 SNEGSKA (reference sequence). The CDR3 region has the DNA TGCAGTGCTACCCTAAGTGGGGCCCCTAATCAGCCCCAGCATTTT. Its protein product is CSATLSGAPNQPQHF.

The genes are TRBV28 and TRBJ2-3; 7 bases are a match to TRBD1. This CDR3 is built from 16 residues. The V and J ends lost 3 bases and 1 base, in that order; junction bases with no gene match: 7. Germline V gene data show CDR1 as MDHEN and CDR2 as SYDVKM. In nucleotides, the CDR3 is TGTGCCAGCAGTTTTATCTTCGGACAGGGCACAGATACGCAGTATTTT. This encodes CASSFIFGQGTDTQYF.

The chain is built from TRBV12-3 or TRBV12-4 and TRBJ1-4; D is ambiguous. Trimming shortened V by 3 bases and J by 4 bases, and 12 bases separated the two germline ends. The CDR3 contains 15 residues. In DNA form, the CDR3 reads TGTGCCAGCAGTTTTGTTCCAGGAATTAATGAAAAACTGTTTTTT. It codes for CASSFVPGINEKLFF.

The chain combines TRBV5-1 with TRBJ2-5, with no clear D. Trimming took off 0 bases at V and 4 bases at J, with 7 bases between the two ends. CDR3 length: 13 amino acids. Germline-derived CDR1 and CDR2 are SGHRS and YFSETQ. CDR3 region: CASSLASGETQYF. The CDR3 DNA follows: TGCGCCAGCAGCTTGGCCTCGGGAGAGACCCAGTACTTC.

This clonotype was recorded a few times. V usage is TRBV5-1 and J usage is TRBJ2-3, with 7 bases lining up with TRBD2. This CDR3 region has 17 residues. CDR1 is SGHRS, CDR2 YFSETQ, per germline. J lost 0 bases, V lost 0 bases, and 7 bases had no gene match. The DNA for the CDR3 is TGCGCCAGCAGCTTGGGGGCTAGCGGACCTAGCACAGATACGCAGTATTTT. It yields the protein CASSLGASGPSTDTQYF.